The clone carrying this TCR beta chain appeared a single time. TCRdb keeps only in-frame clones here, not all; method: immunoSEQ multiplex PCR. The table records some 93,000 clones, about nine tenths of them present only once. The source of the sample is a study of T cell changes during pregnancy in multiple sclerosis. The material was peripheral blood, obtained after pregnancy. The TCR originated in a female donor in good health, enrolled as a control in a pregnancy study.

The CDR3 nucleotides are TGTGCCAGCAGCCAACCGACAGGGGGAGGAACCGGGGAGCTGTTTTTT. As protein: CASSQPTGGGTGELFF. The chain carries TRBV7-9 and TRBJ2-2; 9 bases align to TRBD1. CDR3 length equals 16 residues. V shed 5 bases and J 5 bases; nucleotides not matched to a gene: 9. In germline, CDR1 is SEHNR, CDR2 FQNEAQ (reference sequence).